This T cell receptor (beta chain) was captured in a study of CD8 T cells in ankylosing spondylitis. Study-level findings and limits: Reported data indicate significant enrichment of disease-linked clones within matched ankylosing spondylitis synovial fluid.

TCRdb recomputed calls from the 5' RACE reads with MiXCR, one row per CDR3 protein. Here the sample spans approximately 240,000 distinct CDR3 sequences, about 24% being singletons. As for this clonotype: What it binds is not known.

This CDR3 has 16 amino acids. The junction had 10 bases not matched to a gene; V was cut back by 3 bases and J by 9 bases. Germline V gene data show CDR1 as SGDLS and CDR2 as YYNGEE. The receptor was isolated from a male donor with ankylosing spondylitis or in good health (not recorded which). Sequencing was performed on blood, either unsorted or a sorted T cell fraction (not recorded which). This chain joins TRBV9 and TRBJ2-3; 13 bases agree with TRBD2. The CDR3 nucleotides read TGTGCCAGCAGCGCGACTAGCGGGGGGACACAGATAACGCAGTATTTT. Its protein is CASSATSGGTQITQYF.